This is a list of T cell receptor beta chains from one sample in a study of CXCR3-negative and CXCR3-positive naive CD8 T cells. After re-calling the 5' RACE reads, TCRdb lists one entry per CDR3 protein, DNA absent. Found here are under 25,000 distinct CDR3 sequences; the top ten clones hold roughly a fifth. Sample: memory CD8+ T cells from blood. The receptors were gathered from a human donor in good health. Some clones in this sample may be carry-over from other donors' samples. CDR3s include the opening cysteine and the closing phenylalanine or tryptophan.

J gene: TRBJ2-1
V gene: TRBV19
CDR3 protein: CASSPSQLHYNEQFF

J gene: TRBJ2-5
V gene: TRBV7-9
CDR3 protein: CASSWGQGPQETQYF

J gene: TRBJ2-3
V gene: TRBV28
CDR3 protein: CASSLPEDRDGFADTQYF

J gene: TRBJ1-2
V gene: TRBV28
CDR3 protein: CASSLYSADGYTF

J gene: TRBJ1-1
V gene: TRBV13
CDR3 protein: CASSLGLANTEAFF

J gene: TRBJ2-2
V gene: TRBV9
CDR3 protein: CASSAKPSGTNTGELFF

J gene: TRBJ2-3
V gene: TRBV7-3
CDR3 protein: CASSSGLAGTSTDTQYF

J gene: TRBJ2-7
V gene: TRBV29-1
CDR3 protein: CSVEAPGGSYEQYF

J gene: TRBJ2-3
V gene: TRBV7-9
CDR3 protein: CASRQGGGGPRLDTQYF

J gene: TRBJ2-1
V gene: TRBV7-9
CDR3 protein: CASSLVVKSSSYNEQFF

J gene: TRBJ1-1
V gene: TRBV27
CDR3 protein: CASSLGGVAEAFF

J gene: TRBJ1-2
V gene: TRBV9
CDR3 protein: CASSPGGTPGYTF

J gene: TRBJ2-5
V gene: TRBV7-3
CDR3 protein: CASSLMFGTQYF

J gene: TRBJ1-4
V gene: TRBV28
CDR3 protein: CASSLPLTGAEKLFF